This T cell receptor beta chain originates from a study of T-cell memory formation after mild COVID-19 (dated by TCRdb to 2020 to 2022). Background on the whole study: TCR sequence clusters from the two donors were largely donor specific. T-cell clones expanding and contracting after mild COVID-19 in two donors were tracked by longitudinal TCRalpha and TCRbeta repertoire sequencing. The cohort comprised two young, previously healthy adult volunteers, one female and one male.

PBMCs were isolated by Ficoll-Paque density gradient centrifugation. Instrument used: Illumina NovaSeq 6000. TCRalpha and TCRbeta cDNA libraries were built by 5'RACE with constant-segment primers, adding sample barcodes and unique molecular identifiers. Trizol reagent was used to extract RNA from every sample. Library amplification was performed in two PCR steps, and a second sample barcode and Illumina TruSeq adapters were introduced in the second step. The libraries were sequenced on an Illumina NovaSeq using 2 x 150 bp paired-end reads. As for how the authors treated the data: Reads were demultiplexed and collapsed into UMI-guided consensus sequences with migec v1.2.7. Using mixcr v2.1.11, UMI consensuses were aligned to TRA and TRB V and J templates and then assembled into clonotypes. Clonotypes were classified as expanded or contracted when called significant by both edgeR and NoisET, with noise models trained on biological replicates. For edgeR calls, a false discovery rate-adjusted p below 0.01 and a log2 fold-change threshold of 1 were applied. As an exploratory analysis of dynamics, PCA with hierarchical clustering was applied to max-normalized trajectories of the 1000 most abundant clonotypes. Separately sequenced CD4+ and CD8+ repertoires were used to assign a CD4 or CD8 phenotype to each responding clone. The public reads were reanalyzed by TCRdb: fastp trimming at Q25, MiXCR alignment, in-frame beta chains only. One record per CDR3 amino acid sequence lists the most common genes and DNA. TCRdb, not the authors, supplied the V and J calls. This sample comprises about 340,000 distinct CDR3 sequences, less than 25% of them detected only once. Roughly a fifth of the sample is taken by the ten largest.

Results and caveats for the whole study, not just this receptor: Whether the second-wave clones peaking on day 37 were SARS-CoV-2 specific was not confirmed. Contracting CD4+ clones appeared mostly in the CM and EM memory subsets, whereas CD8+ clones were enriched in EMRA. The study included only a couple of mild cases, and larger cohorts that include severe cases with pre-infection samples were judged to be necessary. The detection of some responding clones in pre-infection memory suggests that pre-existing cross-reactive memory T cells joined the SARS-CoV-2 response. Balanced CD4/CD8 phenotypes were observed for clones contracting from day 15 to 85, whereas a bias towards CD4+ was observed for a second wave of clones expanding from day 15 to 37.

According to the germline V gene (reference sequence), CDR1 reads LNHNV and CDR2 reads YYDKDF. Relative to germline, V is 0 bases shorter and J is 8 bases shorter, with 13 bases between their ends. From its cysteine to its phenylalanine, the CDR3 spans 14 amino acids. The retained sequence is limited to the CDR3, 42 bases, with the frame set at the first base. About this clonotype itself: What this receptor recognizes is not known. No much larger clone exists at a distance of one base, and base qualities are not known.

The chain links TRBV15 with TRBJ1-2; TRBD1 is a weak D gene call, 6 bases matching. This TCR was recovered from a man between 18 and 29 years old who had mild COVID-19 (a few samples of this study predate the infection). The sample titles of this study are shuffled in the database, so cell type and time point are left out; the donor was told from shared clones. The source material was PBMCs or a T cell subset sorted from them (not recorded which). The nucleotides read TGTGCCACCAGCAGAGATAGGGGGGCGCAAGGCTACACCTTC. It translates as CATSRDRGAQGYTF.